The present T cell receptor beta chain was sequenced within a study of beta chain features in type 1 diabetes. Study conclusions and caveats: PCR might favor shorter templates, equally in patients and controls.

The V and J ends lost 1 base and 9 bases respectively, with 9 bases between them. CDR3 length: 12 residues. Germline V gives CDR1 GTSNPN, CDR2 SVGIG (reference sequence). For this clone: The antigen is unknown.

Reverse transcription of all isolated RNA meant that expressed TCRB transcripts were sequenced. Sequenced by immunoSEQ multiplex PCR; TCRdb stores in-frame clones only, minus some. This table has under 500,000 clones, around 28% appearing once. The sequence derives from a man between 18 and 35 years old in good health. The V call is TRBV30, the J call TRBJ1-4; D uncertain. Sequencing used naive CD4+ T cells from blood. The CDR3 DNA sequence: TGTGCCTGGAGTGCCCCGATTCAAAAACTGTTTTTT. It yields the protein CAWSAPIQKLFF.